A selection of T cell receptor beta chains follows, all from one sample in a study of OX40 agonist ivuxolimab in advanced cancers. This table comes from immunoSEQ multiplex PCR, and its TCRdb copy is limited to in-frame clones, with some not included. The sample has tens of thousands of clones, approximately 90% seen once. The material was CD4+ or CD8+ T cells sorted from blood, obtained in a trial of the OX40 agonist ivuxolimab. Receptor source: an adult with an advanced solid tumor such as melanoma, head and neck, liver or kidney cancer. Both conserved end residues are part of each CDR3. A D gene is named only where the DNA matches it firmly. Part of the rows lack a size; the others show once, few, many or a class for expanded clones.

CDR3 length,J gene,clone size,D gene,V gene,CDR3 DNA,CDR3 protein
15,TRBJ2-5,NA,TRBD2,TRBV11-3,TGTGCCAGCAGCCCTGGACTAGCGGGACCTCGAGAGCAGTACTTC,CASSPGLAGPREQYF
14,TRBJ1-5,NA,NA,TRBV19,TGTGCCAGTACCCCGGACAGTAGCAATCAGCCCCAGCATTTT,CASTPDSSNQPQHF
17,TRBJ1-1,NA,TRBD1,TRBV19,TGTGCCAGTAGTCCAACTGACAGGGGAAAAAAGAACACTGAAGCTTTCTTT,CASSPTDRGKKNTEAFF
13,TRBJ2-3,NA,NA,TRBV14,TGTGCCAGCAGCCGACAGGGCACAGATACGCAGTATTTT,CASSRQGTDTQYF
14,TRBJ2-1,NA,TRBD2,TRBV29-1,TGCAGCCTAAGGTTAGCGGGAGGGCCGTATGAGCAGTTCTTC,CSLRLAGGPYEQFF
15,TRBJ2-5,NA,NA,TRBV6-5,TGTGCCAGCAGACTAGAACTGGGCCGAGGGGAGACCCAGTACTTC,CASRLELGRGETQYF
14,TRBJ2-5,NA,NA,TRBV6-5,TGTGCCAGCAGACCACCGGGTGGTGTGGGGACCCAGTACTTC,CASRPPGGVGTQYF
11,TRBJ2-7,once,NA,TRBV6-1,TGTGCCAGCAGTGTCCACTACGAGCAGTACTTC,CASSVHYEQYF
16,TRBJ2-7,few,NA,TRBV4-3,TGCGCCAGCAGCCAAGATATCCAGGGATGGAGCAGCGAGCAGTACTTC,CASSQDIQGWSSEQYF
14,TRBJ1-1,NA,NA,TRBV25-1,TGTGCCAGCAGTGAAGGTGGACGGCTAACTGAAGCTTTCTTT,CASSEGGRLTEAFF
13,TRBJ2-7,once,NA,TRBV15,TGTGCCACCAGCAGAGGGGCAGGGATCGAGCAGTACTTC,CATSRGAGIEQYF
15,TRBJ1-1,NA,NA,TRBV6-5,TGTGCCAGCAGTTACTCGAGGGCGGGGAACACTGAAGCTTTCTTT,CASSYSRAGNTEAFF
15,TRBJ2-4,NA,NA,TRBV28,TGTGCCAGCAGTCCCGGGACTTTAGCCAAAAACATTCAGTACTTC,CASSPGTLAKNIQYF
16,TRBJ2-5,NA,TRBD2,TRBV5-6,TGTGCCAGCAGCTTGGAGGGGCGACTAGCACGAGAGACCCAGTACTTC,CASSLEGRLARETQYF
18,TRBJ2-7,NA,NA,TRBV6-1,TGTGCCAGCAGTGGGGACGGGACCAAAACTGCCACCCCCTACGAGCAGTACTTC,CASSGDGTKTATPYEQYF
14,TRBJ2-2,NA,NA,TRBV13,TGTGCCAGCAGCTTAGGCGGGGGCGCCGGGGAGCTGTTTTTT,CASSLGGGAGELFF
20,TRBJ2-1,NA,TRBD2,TRBV27,TGTGCCAGCATTTTTAGGGGAGGGAGCGGGATCCTTAACACCTACAATGAGCAGTTCTTC,CASIFRGGSGILNTYNEQFF
14,TRBJ2-3,NA,NA,TRBV6-1,TGTGCCAGCAGTGAGTCTAGAAGCACAGATACGCAGTATTTT,CASSESRSTDTQYF
14,TRBJ2-1,NA,NA,TRBV4-1,TGCGCCAGCAGAGGGCCCGGGAGCGCCCATGAGCAGTTCTTC,CASRGPGSAHEQFF
15,TRBJ2-7,NA,TRBD2,TRBV6-5,TGTGCCAGCAGGAGGACTAGCGGGAGTTACCACGAGCAGTACTTC,CASRRTSGSYHEQYF
18,TRBJ2-1,NA,TRBD2,TRBV11-3,TGTGCCAGCAGTTCCCTAGCGGGAGGTGCCCGCTCCTACAATGAGCAGTTCTTC,CASSSLAGGARSYNEQFF
14,TRBJ2-5,NA,NA,TRBV2,TGTGCCAGCACAATGGAGGGGCTACGGAAGACCCAGTACTTC,CASTMEGLRKTQYF
15,TRBJ1-3,NA,NA,TRBV6-6,TGTGCCAGCAGTTACTCCATGGTCTCTGGAAACACCATATATTTT,CASSYSMVSGNTIYF
13,TRBJ2-3,NA,TRBD1,TRBV7-2,TGTGCCAGCAGCTGGGTGACAGGGGACACGCAGTATTTT,CASSWVTGDTQYF
14,TRBJ1-5,NA,NA,TRBV5-1,TGCGCCAGCAGCCAGGGCCCCGGTAATCAGCCCCAGCATTTT,CASSQGPGNQPQHF
12,TRBJ2-5,NA,NA,TRBV5-1,TGCGCCAGCCACACGGGGCAAGAGACCCAGTACTTC,CASHTGQETQYF
14,TRBJ2-3,NA,TRBD1,TRBV10-3,TGTGCCATCAGTGAGGGACAGGGCACAGATACGCAGTATTTT,CAISEGQGTDTQYF
14,TRBJ1-6,NA,NA,TRBV4-3,TGCGCCAGCAGCCAAGCCAGGGGAAATTCACCCCTCCACTTT,CASSQARGNSPLHF
14,TRBJ2-7,NA,NA,TRBV5-4,TGTGCCAGCAGCTTGGAGGTAGGATTTGGACAAAGGGAGTTC,CASSLEVGFGQREF
13,TRBJ1-2,NA,NA,TRBV2,TGTGCCAGCAGAACAGATTGGAACGGTGGCTACACCTTC,CASRTDWNGGYTF
13,TRBJ1-2,NA,NA,TRBV14,TGTGCCAGCAGCCGGTCCGTGATATACGGCTACACCTTC,CASSRSVIYGYTF
15,TRBJ2-2,NA,NA,TRBV10-3,TGTGCCATCAGACCAGACAGGCATAACACCGGGGAGCTGTTTTTT,CAIRPDRHNTGELFF
13,TRBJ1-2,few,NA,TRBV4-1,TGCGCCAGCAGCCAGGAAGGAAACTATGGCTACACCTTC,CASSQEGNYGYTF
12,TRBJ1-4,NA,NA,TRBV28,TGTGCCAGCAGCTCTCAGGACAGATTCGCGTTTTTT,CASSSQDRFAFF
13,TRBJ2-7,NA,TRBD2,TRBV28,TGTGCCAGCAGGGGAGGGAATCCCAACGAGCAGTACTTC,CASRGGNPNEQYF